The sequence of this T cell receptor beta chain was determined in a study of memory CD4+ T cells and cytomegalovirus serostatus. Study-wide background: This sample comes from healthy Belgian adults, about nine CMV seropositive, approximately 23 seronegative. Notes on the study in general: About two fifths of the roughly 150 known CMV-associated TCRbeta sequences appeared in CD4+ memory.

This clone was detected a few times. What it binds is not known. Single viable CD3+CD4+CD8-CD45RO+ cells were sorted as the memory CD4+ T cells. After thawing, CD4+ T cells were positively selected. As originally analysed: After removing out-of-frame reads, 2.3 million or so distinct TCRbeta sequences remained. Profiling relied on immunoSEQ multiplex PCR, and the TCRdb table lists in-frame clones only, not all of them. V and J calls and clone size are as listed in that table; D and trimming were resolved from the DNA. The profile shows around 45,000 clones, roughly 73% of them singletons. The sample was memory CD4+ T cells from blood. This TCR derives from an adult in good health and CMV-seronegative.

The CDR3 reads CASSPSGGRTDTQYF. CDR3 sequence (DNA): TGTGCCAGCAGTCCTAGCGGGGGGCGCACAGATACGCAGTATTTT. The genes are TRBV4-2 and TRBJ2-3; 11 positions match TRBD2. This CDR3 contains 15 residues. Germline loops: CDR1 LGHNA, CDR2 YNFKEQ. With V trimmed by 6 bases and J by 1 base, 3 bases remained unmatched.